The clone carrying this T cell receptor beta chain was seen a few times. What it binds is not known. Germline-derived CDR1 and CDR2 are SGHTA and FQGNSA. V shed 0 bases and J shed 7 bases, with 13 bases lying between them. CDR3 length equals 16 residues. These data are taken from a study of identical twins. Study results and limitations: Invariant cells of the MAIT and iNKT types might have partly distorted the zero-insertion analyses. For cord blood, abundant beta clonotypes had fewer insertions, unlike memory repertoires, which showed none.

TCRdb re-called the 5' RACE reads through MiXCR, storing one row per CDR3 protein. Here the sample spans approximately 1.8 million distinct CDR3 sequences, roughly a third being singletons. This receptor was obtained from a newborn girl in good health. This chain connects TRBV7-2 to TRBJ1-6; TRBD1 might be the D (6 bases). Sequencing was performed on cord blood. CDR3 protein: CASSLASGTRNSPLHF. The DNA of the CDR3 is TGTGCCAGCAGCTTAGCGTCCGGGACAAGGAATTCACCCCTCCACTTT.